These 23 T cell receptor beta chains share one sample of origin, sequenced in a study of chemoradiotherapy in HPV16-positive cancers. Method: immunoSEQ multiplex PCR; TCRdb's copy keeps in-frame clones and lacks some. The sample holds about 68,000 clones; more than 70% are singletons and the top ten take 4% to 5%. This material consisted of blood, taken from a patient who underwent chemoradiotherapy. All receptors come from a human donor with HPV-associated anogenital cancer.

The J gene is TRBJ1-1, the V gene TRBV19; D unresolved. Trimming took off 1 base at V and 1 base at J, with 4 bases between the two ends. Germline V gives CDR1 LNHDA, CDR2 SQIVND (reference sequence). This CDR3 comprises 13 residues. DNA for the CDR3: TGTGCCAGTAGTATAGTGAGGAACACTGAAGCTTTCTTT. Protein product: CASSIVRNTEAFF.

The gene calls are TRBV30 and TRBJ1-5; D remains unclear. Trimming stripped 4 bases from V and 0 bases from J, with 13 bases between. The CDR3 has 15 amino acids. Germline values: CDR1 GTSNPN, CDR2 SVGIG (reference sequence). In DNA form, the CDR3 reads TGTGCCTGGAATAAGAACCTGAATAGCAATCAGCCCCAGCATTTT. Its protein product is CAWNKNLNSNQPQHF.

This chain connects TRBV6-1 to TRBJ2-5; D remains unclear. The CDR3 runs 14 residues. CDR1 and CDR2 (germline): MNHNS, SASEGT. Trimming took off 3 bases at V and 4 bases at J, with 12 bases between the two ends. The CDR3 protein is CASSDRGLSETQYF. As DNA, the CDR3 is TGTGCCAGCAGTGATCGAGGTCTCTCAGAGACCCAGTACTTC.

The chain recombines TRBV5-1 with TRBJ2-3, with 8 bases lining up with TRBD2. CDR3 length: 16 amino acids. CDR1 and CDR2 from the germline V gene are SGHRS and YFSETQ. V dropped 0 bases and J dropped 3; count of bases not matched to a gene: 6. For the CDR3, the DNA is TGCGCCAGCAGCTTGGACCCGGCGGGGGGTACAGATACGCAGTATTTT. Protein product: CASSLDPAGGTDTQYF.

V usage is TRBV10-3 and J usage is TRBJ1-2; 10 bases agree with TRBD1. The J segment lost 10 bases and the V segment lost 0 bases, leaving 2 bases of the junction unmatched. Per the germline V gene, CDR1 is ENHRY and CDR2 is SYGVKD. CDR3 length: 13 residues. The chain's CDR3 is CAISESRQGAYTF. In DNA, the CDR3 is TGTGCCATCAGTGAGTCGAGACAGGGGGCCTACACCTTC.

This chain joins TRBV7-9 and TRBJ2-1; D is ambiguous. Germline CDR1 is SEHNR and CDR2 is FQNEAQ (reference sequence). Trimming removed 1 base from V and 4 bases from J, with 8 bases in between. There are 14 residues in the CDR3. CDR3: CASSLDTPYNEQFF. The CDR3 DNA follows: TGTGCCAGCAGCTTAGATACTCCGTACAATGAGCAGTTCTTC.

The CDR3: CASSSVGLGYSEAFF. CDR3 DNA sequence: TGTGCCAGCAGTTCCGTAGGACTTGGCTACTCTGAAGCTTTCTTT. V is TRBV27 and J is TRBJ1-1; D ambiguous. This CDR3 region has 15 residues. V was pared by 4 bases and J by 6 bases, with 18 bases between. Germline V gene sequence: CDR1 MNHEY, CDR2 SMNVEV (reference sequence).

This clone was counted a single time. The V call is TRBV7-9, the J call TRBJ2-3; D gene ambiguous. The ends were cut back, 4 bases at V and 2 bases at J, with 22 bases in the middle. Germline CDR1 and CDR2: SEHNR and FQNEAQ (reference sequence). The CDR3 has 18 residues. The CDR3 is CASSSHLIPRLNTDTQYF. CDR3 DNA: TGTGCCAGCAGCTCCCATTTAATCCCCAGGCTTAACACAGATACGCAGTATTTT.

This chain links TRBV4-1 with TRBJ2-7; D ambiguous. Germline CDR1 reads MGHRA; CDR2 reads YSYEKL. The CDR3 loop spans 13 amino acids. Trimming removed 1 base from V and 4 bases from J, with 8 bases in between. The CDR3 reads CASSQGSFYEQYF. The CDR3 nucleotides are TGCGCCAGCAGCCAAGGTTCCTTTTACGAGCAGTACTTC.

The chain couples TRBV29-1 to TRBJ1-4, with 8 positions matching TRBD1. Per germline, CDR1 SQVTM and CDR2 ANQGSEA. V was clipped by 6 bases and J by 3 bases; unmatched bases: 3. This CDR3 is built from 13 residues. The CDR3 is CSVRTGSNEKLFF. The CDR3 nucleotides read TGCAGCGTGAGGACAGGGTCTAATGAAAAACTGTTTTTT.

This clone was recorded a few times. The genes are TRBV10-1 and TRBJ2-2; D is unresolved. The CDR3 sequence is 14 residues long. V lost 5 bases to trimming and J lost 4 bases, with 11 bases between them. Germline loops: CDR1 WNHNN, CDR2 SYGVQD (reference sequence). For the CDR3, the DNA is TGCGCCAGCAGTCCTAACTCAGTCACCGGGGAGCTGTTTTTT. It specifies CASSPNSVTGELFF.

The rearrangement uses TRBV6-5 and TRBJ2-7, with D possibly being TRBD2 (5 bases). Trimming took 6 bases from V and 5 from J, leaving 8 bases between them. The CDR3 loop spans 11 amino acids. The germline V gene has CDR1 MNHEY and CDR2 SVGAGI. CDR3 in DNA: TGTGCCAGCAGGGGGAGTAACGAGCAGTACTTC. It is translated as CASRGSNEQYF.

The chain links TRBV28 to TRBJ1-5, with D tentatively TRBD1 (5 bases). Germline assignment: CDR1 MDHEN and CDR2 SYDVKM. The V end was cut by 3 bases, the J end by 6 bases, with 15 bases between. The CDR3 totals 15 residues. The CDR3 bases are TGTGCCAGCAGTTTCTTGGTAGTTCAGGGTCAGCCCCAGCATTTT. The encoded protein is CASSFLVVQGQPQHF.

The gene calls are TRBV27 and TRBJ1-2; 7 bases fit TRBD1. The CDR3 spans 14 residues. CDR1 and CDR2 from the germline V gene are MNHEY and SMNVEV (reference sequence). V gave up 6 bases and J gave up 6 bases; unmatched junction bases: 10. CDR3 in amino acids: CASSLDDREDGYTF. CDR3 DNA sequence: TGTGCCAGCAGCCTAGACGACAGGGAGGATGGCTACACCTTC.

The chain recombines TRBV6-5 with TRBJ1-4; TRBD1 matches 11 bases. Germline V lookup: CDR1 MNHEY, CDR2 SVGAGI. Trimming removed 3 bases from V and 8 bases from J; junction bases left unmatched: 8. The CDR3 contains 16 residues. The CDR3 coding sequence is TGTGCCAGCAGTTATTTAGGGGGACAGGGGGACGAAAAACTGTTTTTT. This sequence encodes CASSYLGGQGDEKLFF.

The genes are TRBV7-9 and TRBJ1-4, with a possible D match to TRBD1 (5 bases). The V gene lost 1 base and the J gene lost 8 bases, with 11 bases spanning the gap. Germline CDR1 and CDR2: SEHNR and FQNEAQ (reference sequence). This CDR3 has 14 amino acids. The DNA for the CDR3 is TGTGCCAGCAGCTTAGGGACAAGGCGAGAAAAACTGTTTTTT. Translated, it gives CASSLGTRREKLFF.

CDR3 sequence reads: CASSLARGNYGYTF. The CDR3 DNA reads as TGTGCCAGCAGCTTAGCCAGGGGTAACTATGGCTACACCTTC. V is TRBV7-9 and J is TRBJ1-2, with a tentative D call TRBD1 (6 bases). The CDR3 is 14 amino acids. CDR1 and CDR2 (germline): SEHNR, FQNEAQ (reference sequence). Trimming took 0 bases from V and 1 from J, leaving 6 bases between them.

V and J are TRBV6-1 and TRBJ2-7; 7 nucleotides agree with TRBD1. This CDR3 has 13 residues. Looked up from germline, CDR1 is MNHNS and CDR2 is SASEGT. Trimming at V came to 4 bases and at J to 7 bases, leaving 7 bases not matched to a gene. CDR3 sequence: CASSAEGQREQYF. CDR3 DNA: TGTGCCAGCAGTGCCGAGGGACAGCGGGAGCAGTACTTC.

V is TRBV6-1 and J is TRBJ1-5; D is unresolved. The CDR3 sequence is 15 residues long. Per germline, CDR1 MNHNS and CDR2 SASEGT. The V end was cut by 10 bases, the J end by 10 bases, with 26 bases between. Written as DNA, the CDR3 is TGTGCCACCCGAGTTGACAAAGGGCCCCCGGGACCCCAGCATTTT. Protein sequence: CATRVDKGPPGPQHF.

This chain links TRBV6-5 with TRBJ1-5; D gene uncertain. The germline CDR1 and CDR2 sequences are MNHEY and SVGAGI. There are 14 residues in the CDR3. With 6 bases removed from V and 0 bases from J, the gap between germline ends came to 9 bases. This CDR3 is CASSPTASNQPQHF. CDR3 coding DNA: TGTGCCAGCAGCCCGACGGCTAGCAATCAGCCCCAGCATTTT.

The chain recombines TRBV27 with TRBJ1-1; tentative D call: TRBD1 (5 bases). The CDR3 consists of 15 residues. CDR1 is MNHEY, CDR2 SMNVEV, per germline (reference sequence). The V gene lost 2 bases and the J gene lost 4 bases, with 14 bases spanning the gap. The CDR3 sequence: CASSLAGFDGTEAFF. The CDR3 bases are TGTGCCAGCAGTTTAGCAGGGTTCGATGGCACTGAAGCTTTCTTT.

The CDR3 coding sequence is TGTGCCAGCTCATCAAGGCTAGCGGATTACGAGCAGTACTTC. Translation gives CASSSRLADYEQYF. The genes are TRBV19 and TRBJ2-7; TRBD2 matches 7 bases. Germline CDR1 is LNHDA and CDR2 is SQIVND (reference sequence). V was clipped by 9 bases and J by 4 bases; unmatched bases: 12. The CDR3 is 14 amino acids.

CDR3 region: CASSIPYNSEQFF. The CDR3 nucleotides are TGTGCCAGCAGCATACCATATAACAGTGAGCAGTTCTTC. The J gene is TRBJ2-1, the V gene TRBV6-5; D unclear. The germline V gene encodes CDR1 MNHEY and CDR2 SVGAGI. The CDR3 totals 13 residues. Trimming left V 6 bases short and J 9 bases short, with 15 bases between.